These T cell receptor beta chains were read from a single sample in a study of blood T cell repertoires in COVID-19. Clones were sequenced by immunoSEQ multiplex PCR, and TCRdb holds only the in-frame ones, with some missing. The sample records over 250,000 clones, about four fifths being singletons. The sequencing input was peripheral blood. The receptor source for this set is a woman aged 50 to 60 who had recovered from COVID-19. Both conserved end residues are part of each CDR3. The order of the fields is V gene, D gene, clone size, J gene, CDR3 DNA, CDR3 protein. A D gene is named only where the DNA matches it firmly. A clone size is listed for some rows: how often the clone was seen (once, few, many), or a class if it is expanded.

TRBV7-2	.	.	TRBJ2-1	TGTGCCAGCAGCTTGGTTTCCCCCCTCGGCAATGAGCAGTTCTTC	CASSLVSPLGNEQFF
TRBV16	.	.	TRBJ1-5	TGTGCCAGCAGCCAATCGGGCTCGGATCAGCCCCAGCATTTT	CASSQSGSDQPQHF
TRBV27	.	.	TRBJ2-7	TGTGCCAGCAGCCCTTCGCCAGTCTCCTACGAGCAGTACTTC	CASSPSPVSYEQYF
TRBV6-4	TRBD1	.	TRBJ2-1	TGTGCCAGCAGTGTTGACAGGGTTTCGGGCAATGAGCAGTTCTTC	CASSVDRVSGNEQFF
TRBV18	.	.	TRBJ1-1	TGTGCCAGCTCACCACTAGCGGGCACTGAAGCTTTCTTT	CASSPLAGTEAFF
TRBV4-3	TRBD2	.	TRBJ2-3	TGCGCCAGCAGCCGGGGCGGGACTAGCGGCTATACGCAGTATTTT	CASSRGGTSGYTQYF
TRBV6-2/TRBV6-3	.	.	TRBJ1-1	TGTGCCAGCAGTTACCAGGCGGGCTGGAACACTGAAGCTTTCTTT	CASSYQAGWNTEAFF
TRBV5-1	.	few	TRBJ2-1	TGCGCCAGCAGCTTGGCGGTGGCGGGACTCTACAATGAGCAGTTCTTC	CASSLAVAGLYNEQFF
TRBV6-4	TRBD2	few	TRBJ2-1	TGTGCCAGCAGTGACTCAATTCTCCCGGGAGGTGGGAATGAGCAGTTCTTC	CASSDSILPGGGNEQFF
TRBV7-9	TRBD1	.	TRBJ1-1	TGTGCCAGCAGCTTACAGGACAGGGGCACTGAAGCTTTCTTT	CASSLQDRGTEAFF
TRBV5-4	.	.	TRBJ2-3	TGTGCCAGCCCAGCGGGAGATACGCAGTATTTT	CASPAGDTQYF
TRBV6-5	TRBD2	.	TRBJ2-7	TGTGCCAGCAGTTACTCGCAGACTAGCGGAACCTACGAGCAGTACTTC	CASSYSQTSGTYEQYF
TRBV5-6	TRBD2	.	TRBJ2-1	TGTGCCAGCAGGCTTGGACTAGCGGTCTACAATGAGCAGTTCTTC	CASRLGLAVYNEQFF
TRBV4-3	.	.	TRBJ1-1	TGCGCCAGCAGCCAAAGCCCACAGGGAAACACTGAAGCTTTCTTT	CASSQSPQGNTEAFF
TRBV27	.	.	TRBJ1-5	TGTGCCAGCAGAGGTTCAGGGGACAATCAGCCCCAGCATTTT	CASRGSGDNQPQHF
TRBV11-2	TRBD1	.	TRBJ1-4	TGTGCCAGCAGCTTCCGTGAGGGACAGGGGCGCCCTGGTGAAAAACTGTTTTTT	CASSFREGQGRPGEKLFF
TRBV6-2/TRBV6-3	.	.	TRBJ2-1	TGTGCCAGCAGCAGCGATCTCCCCTACGGCTTCTACAATGAGCAGTTCTTC	CASSSDLPYGFYNEQFF
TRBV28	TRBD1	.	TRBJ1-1	TGTGCCAGCAGTTTTCCCCCCTCGGGACAGGGGGCTAGGGCTTTCTTT	CASSFPPSGQGARAFF
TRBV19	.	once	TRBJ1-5	TGTGCCAGTAAGGAACAGGGCCATAGCAATCAGCCCCAGCATTTT	CASKEQGHSNQPQHF
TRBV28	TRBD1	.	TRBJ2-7	TGTGCCAGCCCCGAAGGTCCGACAGGGGGCCTTTCTTACGAGCAGTACTTC	CASPEGPTGGLSYEQYF
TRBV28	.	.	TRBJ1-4	TGTGCCAGCAGTTTAACAGGGCCTAATGAAAAACTGTTTTTT	CASSLTGPNEKLFF
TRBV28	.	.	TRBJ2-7	TGTGCCAGCATCGGAGAGGTAAACGAGCAGTACTTC	CASIGEVNEQYF
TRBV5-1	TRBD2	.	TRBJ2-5	TGCGCCAGCAGCCCCCGCCGGGCGGGGGTAGAGACCCAGTACTTC	CASSPRRAGVETQYF
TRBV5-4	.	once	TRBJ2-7	TGTGCCAGCAGCCCCGGAGGCCCTCCCTACGAGCAGTACTTC	CASSPGGPPYEQYF
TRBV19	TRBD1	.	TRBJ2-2	TGTGCCAGTAATACACCGGGACAGGGAACCGGGGAGCTGTTTTTT	CASNTPGQGTGELFF
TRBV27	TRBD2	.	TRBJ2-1	TGTGCCAGCAGTTCGCGGGAGGGTACCGCGCAGTTCTTC	CASSSREGTAQFF
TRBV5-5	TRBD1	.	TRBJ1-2	TGTGCCAGCAGCTTGGCCGGGACAGGGGGCGTGTTGCCCTATGGCTACACCTTC	CASSLAGTGGVLPYGYTF
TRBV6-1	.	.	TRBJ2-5	TGTGCCAGCAGTGAAGCGCTTGGGACTCAGGGGGACCAGTACTTC	CASSEALGTQGDQYF
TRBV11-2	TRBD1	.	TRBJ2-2	TGTGCCAGCAGCTTTCAGGTCCAAAGACAGGGGATGAACACCGGGGAGCTGTTTTTT	CASSFQVQRQGMNTGELFF
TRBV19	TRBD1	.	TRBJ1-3	TGTGCCAGTACCCTCAGTACAGGGGTCGGAAACACCATATATTTT	CASTLSTGVGNTIYF
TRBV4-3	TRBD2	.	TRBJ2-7	TGCGCCAGCAGCCAAGTAGCGGGAGGGCCCTACGAGCAGTACTTC	CASSQVAGGPYEQYF
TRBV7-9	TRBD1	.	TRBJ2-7	TGTGCCAGCAGCGCCAAGGGGCAGGGGGTTGTCGAGCAGTACTTC	CASSAKGQGVVEQYF
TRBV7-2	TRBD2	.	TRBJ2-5	TGTGCCAGCAGCTGGGGGAGGGTAGCGAATAACCAAGAGACCCAGTACTTC	CASSWGRVANNQETQYF
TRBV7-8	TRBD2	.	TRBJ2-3	TGTGCCAGCAGCTTAAGGCCTTCTAGCGGGAGGGCCAACACAGATACGCAGTATTTT	CASSLRPSSGRANTDTQYF
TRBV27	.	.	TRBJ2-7	TGTGCCAGCAGTGTTAGGGGCGAGCAGTACTTC	CASSVRGEQYF
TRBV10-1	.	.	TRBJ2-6	TGCGCCAGCGCTCTTCAGGGAGGCGTCTCTGGGGCCAACGTCCTGACTTTC	CASALQGGVSGANVLTF
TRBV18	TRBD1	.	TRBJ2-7	TGTGCCAGCTCACCAGGGACAGCCTCGACGGGGGAGCAGTACTTC	CASSPGTASTGEQYF
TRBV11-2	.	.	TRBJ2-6	TGTGCCAGCAGCCCTCGACAGGCTGGGGCCAACGTCCTGACTTTC	CASSPRQAGANVLTF
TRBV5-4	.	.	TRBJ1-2	TGTGCCAGCAGCTTGAGTACAGGGTATGGCTACACCTTC	CASSLSTGYGYTF
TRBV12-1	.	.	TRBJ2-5	TGTGCCAGCAGCCCCCAAACGACTAGCGGAGGCGAGACCCAGTACTTC	CASSPQTTSGGETQYF
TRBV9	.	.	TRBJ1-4	TGTGCCAGCAGCGTAGGGGGGCCTGCAACTAATGAAAAACTGTTTTTT	CASSVGGPATNEKLFF
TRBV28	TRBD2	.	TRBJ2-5	TGTGCCACCGCACGGGCTAGCGGGAGGTACGAGACCCAGTACTTC	CATARASGRYETQYF
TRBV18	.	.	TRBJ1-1	TGTGCCAGCTCACCCACCCCGCAAACAGCGAACACTGAAGCTTTCTTT	CASSPTPQTANTEAFF
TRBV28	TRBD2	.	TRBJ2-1	TGTGCCAGCAGCCTCCCGGGACTAGCGGTGAGCTCCTACAATGAGCAGTTCTTC	CASSLPGLAVSSYNEQFF
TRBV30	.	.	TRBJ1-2	TGTGCCTGGAGAATTCACAGGGATTATCGGGGTGGCTACACCTTC	CAWRIHRDYRGGYTF
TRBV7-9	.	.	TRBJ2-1	TGTGCCAGCAGCTTACGACGGGGGGAGCAGTTCTTC	CASSLRRGEQFF
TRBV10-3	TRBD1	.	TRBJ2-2	TGTGCCATCAGCAACAGGGGCGCTGACCCCGGGGAGCTGTTTTTT	CAISNRGADPGELFF
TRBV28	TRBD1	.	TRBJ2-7	TGTGCCAGCCGCCGGGACAGGGCCGCTTCGTATCTCGAGCAGTACTTC	CASRRDRAASYLEQYF
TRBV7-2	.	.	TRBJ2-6	TGTGCCAGCAGCTTAGTGTGGAGCTCTGGGGCCAACGTCCTGACTTTC	CASSLVWSSGANVLTF
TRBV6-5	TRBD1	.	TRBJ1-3	TGTGCCAGCAGTTACCGACAGGGGTTGCCTGGAAACACCATATATTTT	CASSYRQGLPGNTIYF
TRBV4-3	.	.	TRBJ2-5	TGCGCCAGCAGCCAAGTTCCGGTAGTAGCGTTGCGGGAGACCCAGTACTTC	CASSQVPVVALRETQYF
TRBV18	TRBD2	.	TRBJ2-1	TGTGCCAGCTCACCGGTCTCTAGCGGAACTGCCTACAATGAGCAGTTCTTC	CASSPVSSGTAYNEQFF
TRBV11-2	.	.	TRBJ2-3	TGTGCCAGCCTGGGGGGTGATACGCAGTATTTT	CASLGGDTQYF
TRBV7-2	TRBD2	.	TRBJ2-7	TGTGCCAGCAGCAGCGGACTAGCGCGTTACGAGCAGTACTTC	CASSSGLARYEQYF